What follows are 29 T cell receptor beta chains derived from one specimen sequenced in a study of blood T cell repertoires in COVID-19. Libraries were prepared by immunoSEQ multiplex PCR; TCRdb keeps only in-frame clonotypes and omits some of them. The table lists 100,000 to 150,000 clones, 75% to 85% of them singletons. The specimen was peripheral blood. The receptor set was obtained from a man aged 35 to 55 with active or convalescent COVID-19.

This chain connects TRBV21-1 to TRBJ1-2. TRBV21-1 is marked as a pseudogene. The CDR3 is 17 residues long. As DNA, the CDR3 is TGTGCCAGCAGCAAAGGTGCGGGAAGGGAGTGGGACTATGGCTACACCTTC. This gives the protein CASSKGAGREWDYGYTF.

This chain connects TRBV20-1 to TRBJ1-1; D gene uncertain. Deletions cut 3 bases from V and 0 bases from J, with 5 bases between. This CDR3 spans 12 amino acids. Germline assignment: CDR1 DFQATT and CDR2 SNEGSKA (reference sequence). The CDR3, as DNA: TGCAGTGCTAGTCGAGTGAACACTGAAGCTTTCTTT. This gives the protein CSASRVNTEAFF.

As DNA, the CDR3 is TGTGCCAGCAGATACAACAGGGATTCGAACACCGGGGAGCTGTTTTTT. Its protein is CASRYNRDSNTGELFF. The rearrangement links TRBV27 to TRBJ2-2, with a tentative D call TRBD1 (6 bases). Germline CDR1 and CDR2: MNHEY and SMNVEV (reference sequence). V lost 6 bases, J lost 0 bases, and 14 bases lay in between. This CDR3 is 16 amino acids long.

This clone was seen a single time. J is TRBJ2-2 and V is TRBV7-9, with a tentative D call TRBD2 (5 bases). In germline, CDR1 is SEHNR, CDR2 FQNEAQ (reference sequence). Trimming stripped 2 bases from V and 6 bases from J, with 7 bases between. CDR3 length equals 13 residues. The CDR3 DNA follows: TGTGCCAGCAGCTTATGGGAGTCCGGGGAGCTGTTTTTT. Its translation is CASSLWESGELFF.

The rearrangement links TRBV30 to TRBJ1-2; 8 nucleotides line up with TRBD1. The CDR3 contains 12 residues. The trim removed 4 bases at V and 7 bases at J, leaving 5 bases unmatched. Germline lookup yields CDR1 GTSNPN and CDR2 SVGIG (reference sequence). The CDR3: CAWTGGAAGYTF. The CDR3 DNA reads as TGTGCCTGGACAGGGGGCGCAGCTGGCTACACCTTC.

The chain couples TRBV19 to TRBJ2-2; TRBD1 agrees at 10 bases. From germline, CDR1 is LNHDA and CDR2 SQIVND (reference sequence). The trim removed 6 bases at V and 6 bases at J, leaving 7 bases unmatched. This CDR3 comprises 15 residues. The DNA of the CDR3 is TGTGCCAGTAGAAGACAGGGGGCGTCGGCCGGGGAGCTGTTTTTT. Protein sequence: CASRRQGASAGELFF. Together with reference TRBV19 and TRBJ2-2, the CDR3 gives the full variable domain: DGGITQSPKYLFRKEGQNVTLSCEQNLNHDAMYWYRQDPGQGLRLIYYSQIVNDFQKGDIAEGYSVSREKKESFPLTVTSAQKNPTAFYLCASRRQGASAGELFFGEGSRLTVL.

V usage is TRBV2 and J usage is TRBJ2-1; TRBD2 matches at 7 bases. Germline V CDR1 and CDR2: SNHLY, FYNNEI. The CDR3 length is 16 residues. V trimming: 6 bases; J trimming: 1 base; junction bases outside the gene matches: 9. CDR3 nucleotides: TGTGCCAGCAGCCGAGGGAGGGTCCCATCCTACAATGAGCAGTTCTTC. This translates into CASSRGRVPSYNEQFF. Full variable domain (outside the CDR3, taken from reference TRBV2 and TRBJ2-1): EPEVTQTPSHQVTQMGQEVILRCVPISNHLYFYWYRQILGQKVEFLVSFYNNEISEKSEIFDDQFSVERPDGSNFTLKIRSTKLEDSAMYFCASSRGRVPSYNEQFFGPGTRLTVL.

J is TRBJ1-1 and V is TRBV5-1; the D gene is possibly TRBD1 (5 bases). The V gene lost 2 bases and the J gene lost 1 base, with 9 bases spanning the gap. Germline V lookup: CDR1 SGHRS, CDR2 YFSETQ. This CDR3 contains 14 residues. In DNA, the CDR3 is TGCGCCAGCAGCTTTGACGGGGGGAACACTGAAGCTTTCTTT. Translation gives CASSFDGGNTEAFF.

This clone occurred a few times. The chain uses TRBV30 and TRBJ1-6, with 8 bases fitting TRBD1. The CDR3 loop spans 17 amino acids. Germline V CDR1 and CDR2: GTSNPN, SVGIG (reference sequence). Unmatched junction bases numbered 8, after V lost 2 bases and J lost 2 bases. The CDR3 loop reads CAWSRSGTGPYNSPLHF. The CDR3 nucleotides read TGTGCCTGGAGTCGTTCCGGGACAGGCCCCTATAATTCACCCCTCCACTTT.

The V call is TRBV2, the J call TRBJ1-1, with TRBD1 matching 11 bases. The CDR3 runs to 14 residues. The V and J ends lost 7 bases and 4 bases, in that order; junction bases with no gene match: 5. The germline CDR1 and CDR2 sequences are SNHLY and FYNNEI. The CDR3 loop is CASKGQGGGTEAFF. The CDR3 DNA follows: TGTGCCAGCAAGGGACAGGGGGGCGGCACTGAAGCTTTCTTT.

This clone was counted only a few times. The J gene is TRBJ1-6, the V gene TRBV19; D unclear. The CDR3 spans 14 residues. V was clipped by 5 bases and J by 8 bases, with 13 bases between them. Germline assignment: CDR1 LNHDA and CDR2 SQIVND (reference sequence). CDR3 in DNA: TGTGCCAGTAGTCTCCGGGAGGGCTATTCACCCCTCCACTTT. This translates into CASSLREGYSPLHF. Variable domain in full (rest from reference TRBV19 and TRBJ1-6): DGGITQSPKYLFRKEGQNVTLSCEQNLNHDAMYWYRQDPGQGLRLIYYSQIVNDFQKGDIAEGYSVSREKKESFPLTVTSAQKNPTAFYLCASSLREGYSPLHFGNGTRLTVT.

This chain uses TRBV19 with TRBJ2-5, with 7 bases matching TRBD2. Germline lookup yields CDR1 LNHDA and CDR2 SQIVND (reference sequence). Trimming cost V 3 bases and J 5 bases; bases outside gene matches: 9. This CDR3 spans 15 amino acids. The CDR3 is CASSIQAGTWETQYF. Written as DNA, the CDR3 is TGTGCCAGTAGTATTCAAGCGGGGACTTGGGAGACCCAGTACTTC. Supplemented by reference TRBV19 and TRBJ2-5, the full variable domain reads DGGITQSPKYLFRKEGQNVTLSCEQNLNHDAMYWYRQDPGQGLRLIYYSQIVNDFQKGDIAEGYSVSREKKESFPLTVTSAQKNPTAFYLCASSIQAGTWETQYFGPGTRLLVL.

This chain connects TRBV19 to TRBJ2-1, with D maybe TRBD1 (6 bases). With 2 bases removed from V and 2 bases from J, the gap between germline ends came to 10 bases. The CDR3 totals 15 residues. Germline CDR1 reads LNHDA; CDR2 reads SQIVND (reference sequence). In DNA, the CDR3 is TGTGCCAGTAGTATAACAGGGAAAGCCTACAATGAGCAGTTCTTC. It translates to CASSITGKAYNEQFF.

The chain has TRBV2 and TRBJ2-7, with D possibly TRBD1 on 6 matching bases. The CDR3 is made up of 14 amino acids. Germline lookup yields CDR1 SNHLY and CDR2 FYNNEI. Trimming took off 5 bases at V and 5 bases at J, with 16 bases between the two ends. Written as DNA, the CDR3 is TGTGCCAGCAGTAGGATGGGTACAGGGAACGAGCAGTACTTC. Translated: CASSRMGTGNEQYF.

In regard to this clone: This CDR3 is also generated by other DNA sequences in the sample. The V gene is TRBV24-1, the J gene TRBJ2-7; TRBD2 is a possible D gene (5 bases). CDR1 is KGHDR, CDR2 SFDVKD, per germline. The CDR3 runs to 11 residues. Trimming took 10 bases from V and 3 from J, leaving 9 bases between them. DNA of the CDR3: TGTGCCACGTCGAGCGGCTACGAGCAGTACTTC. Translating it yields CATSSGYEQYF.

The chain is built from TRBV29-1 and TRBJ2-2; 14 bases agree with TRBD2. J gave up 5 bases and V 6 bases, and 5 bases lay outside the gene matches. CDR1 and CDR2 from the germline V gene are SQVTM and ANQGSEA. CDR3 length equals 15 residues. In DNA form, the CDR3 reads TGCAGCGTGCGGACTAGCGGGGGGAGAACCGGGGAGCTGTTTTTT. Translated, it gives CSVRTSGGRTGELFF.

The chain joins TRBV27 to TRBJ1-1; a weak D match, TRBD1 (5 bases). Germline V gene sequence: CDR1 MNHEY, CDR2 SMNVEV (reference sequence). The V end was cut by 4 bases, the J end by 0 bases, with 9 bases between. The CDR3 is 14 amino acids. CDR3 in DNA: TGTGCCAGCAGTTGGACATCCTTGAACACTGAAGCTTTCTTT. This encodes CASSWTSLNTEAFF.

In DNA form, the CDR3 reads TGCGCCAGCAGCCAAGACGGCGCGGGAACTAATGAAAAACTGTTTTTT. Its translation is CASSQDGAGTNEKLFF. This rearrangement joins TRBV4-3 to TRBJ1-4; D gene ambiguous. The germline CDR1 and CDR2 sequences are LGHNA and YSLEER. V lost 0 bases and J 1 base, leaving 9 bases between the germline ends. The CDR3 sequence is 16 residues long.

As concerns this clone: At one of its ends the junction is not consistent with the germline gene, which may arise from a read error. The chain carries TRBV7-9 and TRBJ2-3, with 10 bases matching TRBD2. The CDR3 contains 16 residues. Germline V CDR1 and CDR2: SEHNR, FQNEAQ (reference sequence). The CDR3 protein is CASSSFSGGNTGTQYF. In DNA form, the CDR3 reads TGTGCCAGCAGCTCCTTTAGCGGGGGGAACACAGGTACGCAGTATTTT.

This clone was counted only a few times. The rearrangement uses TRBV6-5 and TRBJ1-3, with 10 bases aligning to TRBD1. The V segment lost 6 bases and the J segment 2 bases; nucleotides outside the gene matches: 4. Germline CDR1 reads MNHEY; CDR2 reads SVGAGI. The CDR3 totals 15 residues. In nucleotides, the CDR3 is TGTGCCAGCAGCTTCGGACAGGGGGCTGGAAACACCATATATTTT. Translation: CASSFGQGAGNTIYF.

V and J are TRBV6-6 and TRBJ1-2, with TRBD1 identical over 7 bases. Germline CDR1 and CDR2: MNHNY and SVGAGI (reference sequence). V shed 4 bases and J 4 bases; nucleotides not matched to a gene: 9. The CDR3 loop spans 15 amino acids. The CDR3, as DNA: TGTGCCAGCAGTTCCCGACAGGGACAGTTCTATGGCTACACCTTC. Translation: CASSSRQGQFYGYTF.

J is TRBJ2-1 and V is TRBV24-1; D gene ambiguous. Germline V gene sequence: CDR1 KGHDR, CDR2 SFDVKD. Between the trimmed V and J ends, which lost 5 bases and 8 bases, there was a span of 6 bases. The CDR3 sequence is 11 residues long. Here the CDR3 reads CATSARDEQFF. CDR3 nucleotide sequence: TGTGCCACCAGTGCCCGCGATGAGCAGTTCTTC.

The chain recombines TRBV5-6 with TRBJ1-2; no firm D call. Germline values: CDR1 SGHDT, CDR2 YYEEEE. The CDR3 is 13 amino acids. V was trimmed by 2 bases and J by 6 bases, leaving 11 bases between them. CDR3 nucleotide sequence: TGTGCCAGCAGCTTCACGGTCTCCGATGGCTACACCTTC. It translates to CASSFTVSDGYTF.

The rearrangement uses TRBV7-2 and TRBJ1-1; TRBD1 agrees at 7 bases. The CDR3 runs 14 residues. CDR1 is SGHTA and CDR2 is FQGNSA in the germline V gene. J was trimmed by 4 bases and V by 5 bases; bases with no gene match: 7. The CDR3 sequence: CASSPQGVVTEAFF. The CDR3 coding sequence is TGTGCCAGCAGCCCCCAGGGGGTGGTCACTGAAGCTTTCTTT.

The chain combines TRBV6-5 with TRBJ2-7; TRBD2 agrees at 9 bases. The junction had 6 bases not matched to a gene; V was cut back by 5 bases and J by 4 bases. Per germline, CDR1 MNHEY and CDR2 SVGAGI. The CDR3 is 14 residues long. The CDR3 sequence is CASSLLAGKYEQYF. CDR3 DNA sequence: TGTGCCAGCAGTCTCCTAGCGGGAAAGTACGAGCAGTACTTC.

The CDR3 coding sequence is TGTGCCAGCAGCTTTGTATCCAGGACTAACAATGAGCAGTTCTTC. Translation gives CASSFVSRTNNEQFF. The chain carries TRBV7-2 and TRBJ2-1; perhaps TRBD2 as D (6 bases). The germline gives CDR1 SGHTA, CDR2 FQGNSA. This CDR3 spans 15 amino acids. The ends were cut back, 3 bases at V and 5 bases at J, with 14 bases in the middle.

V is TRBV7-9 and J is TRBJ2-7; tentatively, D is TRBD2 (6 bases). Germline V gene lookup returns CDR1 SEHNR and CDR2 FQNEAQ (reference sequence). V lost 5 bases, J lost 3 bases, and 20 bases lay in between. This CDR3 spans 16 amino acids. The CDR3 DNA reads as TGTGCCAGCAGCCCCCCGGGAGCTTACCCTGACTACGAGCAGTACTTC. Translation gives CASSPPGAYPDYEQYF.

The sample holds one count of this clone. The DNA for the CDR3 is TGTGCCAGCAGTGACTCGGGAGACGGGTACGATACGCAGTATTTT. Protein sequence: CASSDSGDGYDTQYF. The V gene is TRBV6-4, the J gene TRBJ2-3, with D perhaps matching TRBD2 (5 bases). From germline, CDR1 is MRHNA and CDR2 SNTAGT. V lost 0 bases and J 6 bases, leaving 13 bases between the germline ends. The CDR3 length is 15 residues.

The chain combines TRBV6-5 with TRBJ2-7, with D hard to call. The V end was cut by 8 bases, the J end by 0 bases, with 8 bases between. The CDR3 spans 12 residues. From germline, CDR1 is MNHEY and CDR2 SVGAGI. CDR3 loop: CASLSDSYEQYF. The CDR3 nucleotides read TGTGCCAGCCTCAGCGACTCCTACGAGCAGTACTTC.